Presented here are 13 T cell receptor beta chains from one specimen sequenced in a study of blood T cell repertoires in COVID-19. The data were produced by immunoSEQ multiplex PCR, yet TCRdb's version contains in-frame clones alone and is incomplete. The sample consists of about 270,000 clones, approximately 88% of them appearing once. Sequenced: peripheral blood. These receptors originate from a man aged 45-65 years with acute or convalescent COVID-19.

The chain employs TRBV14 and TRBJ2-5; a possible D gene is TRBD1 (6 bases). This CDR3 has 18 amino acids. Germline loops: CDR1 SGHDN, CDR2 FVKESK. The V end lost 1 base, the J end lost 5 bases, and 23 bases lay between the germline ends. The CDR3 nucleotides read TGTGCCAGCAGCCAAGGGGGAACCAGACAGGCCCTAAGGGAGACCCAGTACTTC. This gives the protein CASSQGGTRQALRETQYF.

The V call is TRBV10-3, the J call TRBJ2-5, with D possibly TRBD2 on 5 matching bases. The germline gives CDR1 ENHRY, CDR2 SYGVKD. Trimming took 6 bases from V and 5 from J, leaving 19 bases between them. This CDR3 contains 15 residues. For the CDR3, the DNA is TGTGCCATCAGATCCCGTCCTAGCCTGGGGGAGACCCAGTACTTC. It is translated as CAIRSRPSLGETQYF.

This clone appeared once. This rearrangement joins TRBV29-1 to TRBJ1-4, with 8 bases matching TRBD1. In germline, CDR1 is SQVTM, CDR2 ANQGSEA. The CDR3 loop spans 13 amino acids. V lost 3 bases and J lost 7; bases outside the gene matches: 4. In DNA form, the CDR3 reads TGCAGCGTTGACAGGGGGCATGGTGAAAAACTGTTTTTT. Translated, it gives CSVDRGHGEKLFF.

This chain joins TRBV6-6 and TRBJ2-7, with a possible D match to TRBD2 (6 bases). Germline-derived CDR1 and CDR2 are MNHNY and SVGAGI (reference sequence). V was cut by 3 bases and J by 2 bases, with 11 bases left in between. CDR3 length: 14 residues. The CDR3 nucleotides are TGTGCCAGCAGTTATTCGGCGGGAACCTACGAGCAGTACTTC. Its protein product is CASSYSAGTYEQYF.

In its sample, this clone was seen once. The genes are TRBV5-6 and TRBJ2-7; 8 bases align to TRBD2. The CDR3 has 15 residues. Trimming took 4 bases from V and 2 from J; bases not matched to a gene: 8. Looked up from germline, CDR1 is SGHDT and CDR2 is YYEEEE. CDR3 in DNA: TGTGCCAGCAGCCCCACTGAGCGGGGGACCTACGAGCAGTACTTC. Encoded protein: CASSPTERGTYEQYF.

This clone has a handful of counts. The rearrangement uses TRBV7-6 and TRBJ1-1; 8 nucleotides agree with TRBD1. In germline, CDR1 is SGHVS, CDR2 FNYEAQ. Losses at the gene ends were 1 base for V and 5 bases for J; bases not matched to a gene: 3. The CDR3 extends over 14 amino acids. The CDR3 coding sequence is TGTGCCAGCAGCTTAGGTCAGGGGGCGACTGAAGCTTTCTTT. Its protein is CASSLGQGATEAFF.

V and J are TRBV9 and TRBJ1-6; no clear D gene. CDR3 size: 14 residues. Trimming stripped 0 bases from V and 10 bases from J, with 11 bases between. CDR1 is SGDLS, CDR2 YYNGEE, per germline. CDR3 bases: TGTGCCAGCAGCGTAGCATTAGACGGGTCACCCCTCCACTTT. It specifies CASSVALDGSPLHF.

The chain is built from TRBV5-6 and TRBJ1-1; D not certain. The CDR3 totals 13 residues. Germline V gives CDR1 SGHDT, CDR2 YYEEEE. V gave up 2 bases and J gave up 4 bases, with 9 bases separating them. The CDR3 reads CASSLGGSTEAFF. DNA of the CDR3: TGTGCCAGCAGCTTAGGAGGTTCCACTGAAGCTTTCTTT.

This chain connects TRBV19 to TRBJ1-2; unclear D gene. The germline V gene has CDR1 LNHDA and CDR2 SQIVND (reference sequence). The V end was cut by 5 bases, the J end by 2 bases, with 18 bases between. This CDR3 has 16 residues. The CDR3 loop reads CASSGWSLNLNYGYTF. CDR3 sequence (DNA): TGTGCCAGTAGTGGGTGGTCACTAAATCTAAACTATGGCTACACCTTC.

The rearrangement joins TRBV5-8 to TRBJ2-2; a weak D match, TRBD2 (6 bases). Germline loops: CDR1 SGHTS, CDR2 YDEGEE. V lost 5 bases and J lost 2, with 16 bases in between. The CDR3 spans 16 residues. The CDR3 region is CASSPAGTSNTGELFF. In nucleotides, the CDR3 is TGTGCCAGCAGTCCGGCGGGGACGTCAAACACCGGGGAGCTGTTTTTT.

This chain links TRBV14 with TRBJ2-5; D perhaps matches TRBD1 (5 bases). V was cut by 4 bases and J by 5 bases, with 17 bases left in between. Germline CDR1 SGHDN, CDR2 FVKESK. The CDR3 totals 15 residues. The CDR3 reads CASSRWAGLRETQYF. The CDR3 bases are TGTGCCAGCAGCCGCTGGGCAGGGCTCCGGGAGACCCAGTACTTC.

This clone was observed a few times. This chain uses TRBV3-1 (or the pseudogene TRBV3-2) with TRBJ2-4; 7 nucleotides line up with TRBD1. Per the germline V gene, CDR1 is LGHDT and CDR2 is YNNKEL (reference sequence). V was pared by 3 bases and J by 5 bases, with 1 base of the junction left unmatched. The CDR3 length is 13 residues. CDR3 nucleotide sequence: TGTGCCAGCAGCCAGCAGGGGGAAAACATTCAGTACTTC. The encoded protein is CASSQQGENIQYF.

The chain is built from TRBV7-6 and TRBJ2-1, with 8 nucleotides matching TRBD2. Germline CDR1 reads SGHVS; CDR2 reads FNYEAQ. This CDR3 comprises 15 residues. V dropped 5 bases and J dropped 7; count of bases not matched to a gene: 10. CDR3 bases: TGTGCCAGCAGCGTGAACGGGGGGGTGTTAAATGAGCAGTTCTTC. Residues: CASSVNGGVLNEQFF.